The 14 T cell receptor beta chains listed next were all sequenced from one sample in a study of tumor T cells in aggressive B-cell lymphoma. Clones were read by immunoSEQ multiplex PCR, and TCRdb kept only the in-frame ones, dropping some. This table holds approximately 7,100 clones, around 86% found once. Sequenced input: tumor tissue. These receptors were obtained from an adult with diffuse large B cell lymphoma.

CDR3 DNA: TGTGCTAGTGGTTTGGCCCCCGACGGGTGCGAGCAGTACGTC. Its protein is CASGLAPDGCEQYV. This chain links TRBV12-5 with TRBJ2-7; no firm D call. CDR1 and CDR2 from the germline V gene are LGHNT and FRNRAP. V was pared by 1 base and J by 6 bases, with 13 bases between. The CDR3 runs 14 residues.

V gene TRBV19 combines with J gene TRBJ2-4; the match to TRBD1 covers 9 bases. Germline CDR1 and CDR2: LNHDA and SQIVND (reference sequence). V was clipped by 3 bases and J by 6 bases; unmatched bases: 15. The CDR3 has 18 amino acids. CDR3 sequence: CASSIPLTGQGLPNIQYF. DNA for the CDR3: TGTGCCAGTAGTATCCCCCTTACGGGACAGGGCTTACCAAACATTCAGTACTTC.

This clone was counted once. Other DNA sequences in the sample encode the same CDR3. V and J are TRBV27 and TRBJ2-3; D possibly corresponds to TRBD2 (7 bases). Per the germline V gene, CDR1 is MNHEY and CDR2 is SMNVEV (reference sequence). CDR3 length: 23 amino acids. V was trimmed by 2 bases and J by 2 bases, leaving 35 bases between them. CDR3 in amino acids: CASSLPWATGARGGVFPTDTQYF. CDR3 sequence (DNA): TGTGCCAGCAGTTTACCGTGGGCAACGGGGGCTAGGGGGGGCGTTTTTCCCACAGATACGCAGTATTTT.

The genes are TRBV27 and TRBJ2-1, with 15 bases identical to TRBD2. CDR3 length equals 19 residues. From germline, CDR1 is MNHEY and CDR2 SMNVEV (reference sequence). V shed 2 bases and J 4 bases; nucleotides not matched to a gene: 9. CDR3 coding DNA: TGTGCCAGCAGTTTACTCGGACTAGCGGGGGGGCAGGGGTACAATGAGCAGTTCTTC. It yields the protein CASSLLGLAGGQGYNEQFF.

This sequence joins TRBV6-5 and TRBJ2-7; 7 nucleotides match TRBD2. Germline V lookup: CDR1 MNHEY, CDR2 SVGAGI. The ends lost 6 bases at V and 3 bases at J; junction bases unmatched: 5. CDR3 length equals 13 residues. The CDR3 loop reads CASSAGTIYEQYF. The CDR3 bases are TGTGCCAGCAGCGCTGGGACTATCTACGAGCAGTACTTC.

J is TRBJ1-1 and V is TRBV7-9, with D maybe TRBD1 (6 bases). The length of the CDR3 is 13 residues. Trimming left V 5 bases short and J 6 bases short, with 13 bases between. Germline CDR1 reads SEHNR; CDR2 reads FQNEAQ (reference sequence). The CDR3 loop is CASSLPGDAEAFF. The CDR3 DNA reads TGTGCCAGCAGCCTACCAGGGGACGCTGAAGCTTTCTTT. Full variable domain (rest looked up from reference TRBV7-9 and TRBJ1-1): DTGVSQNPRHKITKRGQNVTFRCDPISEHNRLYWYRQTLGQGPEFLTYFQNEAQLEKSRLLSDRFSAERPKGSFSTLEIQRTEQGDSAMYLCASSLPGDAEAFFGQGTRLTVV.

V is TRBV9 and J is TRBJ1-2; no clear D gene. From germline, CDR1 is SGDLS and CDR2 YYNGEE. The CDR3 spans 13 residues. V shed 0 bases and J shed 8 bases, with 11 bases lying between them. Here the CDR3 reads CASSVVMEGGYTF. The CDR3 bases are TGTGCCAGCAGCGTAGTAATGGAGGGAGGCTACACCTTC.

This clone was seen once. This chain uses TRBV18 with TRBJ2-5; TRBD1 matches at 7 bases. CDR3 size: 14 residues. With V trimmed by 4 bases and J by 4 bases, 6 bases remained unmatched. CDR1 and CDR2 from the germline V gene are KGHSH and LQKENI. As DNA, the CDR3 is TGTGCCAGCTCACTCCGAGGGGGCGTAGAGACCCAGTACTTC. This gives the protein CASSLRGGVETQYF.

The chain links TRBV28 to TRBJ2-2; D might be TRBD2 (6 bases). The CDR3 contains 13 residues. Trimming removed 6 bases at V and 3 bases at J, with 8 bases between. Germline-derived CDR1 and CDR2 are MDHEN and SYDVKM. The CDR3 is CASRGLYTGELFF. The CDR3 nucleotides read TGTGCCAGCAGGGGACTGTACACCGGGGAGCTGTTTTTT.

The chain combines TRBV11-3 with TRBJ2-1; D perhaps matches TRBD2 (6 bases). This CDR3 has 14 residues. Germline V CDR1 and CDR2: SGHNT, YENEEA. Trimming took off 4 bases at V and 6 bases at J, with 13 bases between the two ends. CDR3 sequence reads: CASSYYQGGNEQFF. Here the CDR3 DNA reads TGTGCCAGCAGCTACTATCAGGGAGGCAATGAGCAGTTCTTC.

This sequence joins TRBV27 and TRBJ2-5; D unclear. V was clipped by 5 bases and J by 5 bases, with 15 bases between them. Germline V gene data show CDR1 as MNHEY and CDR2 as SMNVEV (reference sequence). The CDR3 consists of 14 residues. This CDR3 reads CASSLAVTGETQYF. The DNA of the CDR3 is TGTGCCAGCAGTCTCGCGGTGACCGGGGAGACCCAGTACTTC.

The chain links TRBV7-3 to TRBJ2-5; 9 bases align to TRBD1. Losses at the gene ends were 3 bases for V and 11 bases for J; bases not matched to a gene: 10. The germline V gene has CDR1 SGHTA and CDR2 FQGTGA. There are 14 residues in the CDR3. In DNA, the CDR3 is TGTGCCAGCAGCTTCGGGACAGGGCCAGGGGAGCAGTACTTC. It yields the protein CASSFGTGPGEQYF. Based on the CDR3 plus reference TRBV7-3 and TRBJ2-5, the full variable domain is GAGVSQTPSNKVTEKGKYVELRCDPISGHTALYWYRQSLGQGPEFLIYFQGTGAADDSGLPNDRFFAVRPEGSVSTLKIQRTERGDSAVYLCASSFGTGPGEQYFGPGTRLLVL.

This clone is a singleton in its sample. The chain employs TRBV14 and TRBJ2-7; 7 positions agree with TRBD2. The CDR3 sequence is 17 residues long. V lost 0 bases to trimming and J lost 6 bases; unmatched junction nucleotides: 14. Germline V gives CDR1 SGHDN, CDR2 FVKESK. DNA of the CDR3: TGTGCCAGCAGCCAAGATAAGAGCGGGGCGCCCGCCGGCGAGCAGTACTTC. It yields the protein CASSQDKSGAPAGEQYF.

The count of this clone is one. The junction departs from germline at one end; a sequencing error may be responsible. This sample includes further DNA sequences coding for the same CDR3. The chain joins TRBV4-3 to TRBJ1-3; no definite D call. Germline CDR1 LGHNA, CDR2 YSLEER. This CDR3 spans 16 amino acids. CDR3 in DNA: TGCGCCAGTAGCCAAGAAGCGGCAGACTCTGGAAACACCATATATTTT. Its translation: CASSQEAADSGNTIYF.